Presented here are 18 T cell receptor beta chains from one specimen sequenced in a study of blood T cell repertoires in COVID-19. The repertoire was sequenced with immunoSEQ multiplex PCR; TCRdb's copy has only in-frame clones and lacks some. In the table there are some 62,000 clones, 65% to 85% of which are singletons. Specimen: peripheral blood. Receptor source: a woman aged 80 or over with active or convalescent COVID-19.

This chain links TRBV2 with TRBJ2-1, with TRBD1 as a possible D gene (5 bases). Germline loops: CDR1 SNHLY, CDR2 FYNNEI. CDR3 length equals 14 residues. Between the trimmed V and J ends, which lost 7 bases and 3 bases, there was a span of 13 bases. The CDR3, as DNA: TGTGCCAGCAAGGGCAGGGAAAGCTACAATGAGCAGTTCTTC. The encoded protein is CASKGRESYNEQFF. Looking up the rest from reference TRBV2 and TRBJ2-1 gives the full variable domain: EPEVTQTPSHQVTQMGQEVILRCVPISNHLYFYWYRQILGQKVEFLVSFYNNEISEKSEIFDDQFSVERPDGSNFTLKIRSTKLEDSAMYFCASKGRESYNEQFFGPGTRLTVL.

This chain joins TRBV5-4 and TRBJ2-2; 7 bases fit TRBD1. Germline V gene lookup returns CDR1 SGHNT and CDR2 YYREEE (reference sequence). CDR3 length: 16 amino acids. The V segment lost 2 bases and the J segment 2 bases; nucleotides outside the gene matches: 6. The CDR3 loop is CASSLDPGGNTGELFF. The CDR3 bases are TGTGCCAGCAGCTTAGACCCAGGGGGAAACACCGGGGAGCTGTTTTTT.

This chain uses TRBV13 with TRBJ1-1; D is perhaps TRBD1 (6 bases). This CDR3 contains 15 residues. CDR1 and CDR2 from the germline V gene are PRHDT and FYEKMQ (reference sequence). The ends were cut back, 3 bases at V and 0 bases at J, with 11 bases in the middle. CDR3: CASSFRGGLNTEAFF. CDR3 nucleotides: TGTGCCAGCAGCTTCAGGGGTGGGTTGAACACTGAAGCTTTCTTT.

The V call is TRBV6-6, the J call TRBJ2-2, with D possibly matching TRBD2 (5 bases). The CDR3 extends over 14 amino acids. CDR1 is MNHNY and CDR2 is SVGAGI in the germline V gene (reference sequence). Trimming removed 4 bases at V and 3 bases at J, with 9 bases between. The CDR3 DNA is TGTGCCAGCAGTTTTGGGAGTGACACCGGGGAGCTGTTTTTT. This translates into CASSFGSDTGELFF.

The V gene is TRBV14, the J gene TRBJ2-5; TRBD1 aligns across 8 bases. This CDR3 is 15 amino acids long. Per the germline V gene, CDR1 is SGHDN and CDR2 is FVKESK. The V and J ends lost 4 bases and 8 bases, in that order; junction bases with no gene match: 12. CDR3 DNA sequence: TGTGCCAGCAGCCCCGGACAGGGTCTAACCCTTACCCAGTACTTC. Residues: CASSPGQGLTLTQYF.

There are a few counts of this clone. The J gene is TRBJ1-6, the V gene TRBV5-4; the D gene is possibly TRBD1 (5 bases). The germline CDR1 and CDR2 sequences are SGHNT and YYREEE (reference sequence). The V gene lost 4 bases and the J gene lost 9 bases, with 23 bases spanning the gap. The length of the CDR3 is 17 residues. CDR3 bases: TGTGCCAGCAGCATGGGTGGAGGGCAGGGAAGTAGTTCACCCCTCCACTTT. Its protein is CASSMGGGQGSSSPLHF.

V is TRBV6-1 and J is TRBJ1-4, with D unclear. The CDR3 consists of 17 residues. Trimming removed 0 bases from V and 0 bases from J, with 11 bases in between. Germline CDR1 and CDR2: MNHNS and SASEGT. DNA for the CDR3: TGTGCCAGCAGTGAAGCGCTAATCACCGCAACTAATGAAAAACTGTTTTTT. Its protein is CASSEALITATNEKLFF.

This sequence joins TRBV6-5 and TRBJ1-5; D possibly corresponds to TRBD1 (5 bases). Germline V gene sequence: CDR1 MNHEY, CDR2 SVGAGI. CDR3 length: 13 residues. The V and J ends lost 5 bases and 6 bases respectively, with 11 bases between them. In nucleotides, the CDR3 is TGTGCCAGCAGTCGAGGGGAGGGTCAGCCCCAGCATTTT. Translation: CASSRGEGQPQHF.

The V gene is TRBV3-1 (or the pseudogene TRBV3-2), the J gene TRBJ1-2; TRBD1 aligns across 12 bases. Looked up from germline, CDR1 is LGHDT and CDR2 is YNNKEL (reference sequence). CDR3 length: 14 residues. V was clipped by 6 bases and J by 8 bases; unmatched bases: 7. The CDR3 region has the DNA TGTGCCAGCAGTCTCTGGGACAGGGGGCCGGGCTACACCTTC. As protein: CASSLWDRGPGYTF.

The chain recombines TRBV2 with TRBJ1-4, with D possibly TRBD1 on 6 matching bases. Germline lookup yields CDR1 SNHLY and CDR2 FYNNEI. The CDR3 covers 15 residues. V dropped 6 bases and J dropped 0 bases, with 11 bases sitting between them. CDR3: CASSIRTATNEKLFF. In DNA, the CDR3 is TGTGCCAGCAGCATCAGGACAGCAACTAATGAAAAACTGTTTTTT.

This CDR3 is CASSLDIPGGGEQYF. The CDR3 DNA reads as TGTGCCAGCAGCTTAGACATCCCAGGGGGTGGAGAGCAGTACTTC. The rearrangement joins TRBV7-9 to TRBJ2-7; the match to TRBD1 covers 7 bases. V shed 1 base, J shed 7 bases, and the junction held 10 bases outside the gene matches. CDR1 and CDR2 from the germline V gene are SEHNR and FQNEAQ (reference sequence). The CDR3 spans 15 residues.

The V and J genes are TRBV5-1 and TRBJ2-5; 12 positions agree with TRBD2. CDR1 and CDR2 (germline): SGHRS, YFSETQ. J gave up 2 bases and V 2 bases, and 4 bases lay outside the gene matches. The CDR3 loop spans 16 amino acids. The CDR3 nucleotides read TGCGCCAGCAGCTTCACTAGCGGGGGGCCTCAAGAGACCCAGTACTTC. Protein product: CASSFTSGGPQETQYF. The full variable domain, its missing parts supplied by reference TRBV5-1 and TRBJ2-5, is KAGVTQTPRYLIKTRGQQVTLSCSPISGHRSVSWYQQTPGQGLQFLFEYFSETQRNKGNFPGRFSGRQFSNSRSEMNVSTLELGDSALYLCASSFTSGGPQETQYFGPGTRLLVL.

The chain uses TRBV2 and TRBJ1-1; D gene uncertain. The CDR3 covers 12 residues. CDR1 and CDR2 from the germline V gene are SNHLY and FYNNEI. The germline V and J ends were trimmed by 6 bases and 2 bases, with 7 bases remaining between them. The CDR3: CASRDTNTEAFF. The CDR3 DNA reads as TGTGCCAGCAGAGATACAAACACTGAAGCTTTCTTT.

The V and J genes are TRBV3-1 (or the pseudogene TRBV3-2) and TRBJ2-1; D is ambiguous. Germline CDR1 is LGHDT and CDR2 is YNNKEL (reference sequence). CDR3 length: 12 amino acids. V lost 6 bases, J lost 6 bases, and 9 bases lay in between. The CDR3 reads CASSFSGNEQFF. The CDR3 DNA reads TGTGCCAGCAGTTTCTCGGGCAATGAGCAGTTCTTC.

V usage is TRBV19 and J usage is TRBJ2-1, with TRBD1 as a possible D gene (5 bases). V was clipped by 1 base and J by 10 bases, with 8 bases between them. The CDR3 is 12 residues long. Germline CDR1 is LNHDA and CDR2 is SQIVND (reference sequence). The CDR3 protein is CASSIGRQEQFF. CDR3 sequence (DNA): TGTGCCAGTAGTATAGGGAGACAGGAGCAGTTCTTC. The complete variable domain, with remaining parts taken from reference TRBV19 and TRBJ2-1, reads DGGITQSPKYLFRKEGQNVTLSCEQNLNHDAMYWYRQDPGQGLRLIYYSQIVNDFQKGDIAEGYSVSREKKESFPLTVTSAQKNPTAFYLCASSIGRQEQFFGPGTRLTVL.

The CDR3 here is CASSLGAGSGANVLTF. The CDR3 bases are TGTGCCAGCAGCTTAGGGGCAGGCTCTGGGGCCAACGTCCTGACTTTC. The chain combines TRBV11-3 with TRBJ2-6; D not certain. The CDR3 spans 16 residues. Germline CDR1 and CDR2: SGHNT and YENEEA. V was clipped by 1 base and J by 0 bases, with 7 bases between them.

V usage is TRBV4-1 and J usage is TRBJ1-1; a weak D match, TRBD1 (6 bases). This CDR3 is built from 15 residues. The V and J ends lost 7 bases and 5 bases respectively, with 20 bases between them. CDR1 is MGHRA, CDR2 YSYEKL, per germline. CDR3 in DNA: TGCGCCAGCAAGCCAAGGGGGGGGGCGGATACTGAAGCTTTCTTT. It translates to CASKPRGGADTEAFF.

V is TRBV2 and J is TRBJ1-2; possibly TRBD1 for D (6 bases). Looked up from germline, CDR1 is SNHLY and CDR2 is FYNNEI. Trimming removed 8 bases from V and 0 bases from J, with 13 bases in between. The CDR3 has 14 residues. This CDR3 is CASRLGAANYGYTF. CDR3 in DNA: TGTGCCAGCCGATTGGGGGCGGCTAACTATGGCTACACCTTC.